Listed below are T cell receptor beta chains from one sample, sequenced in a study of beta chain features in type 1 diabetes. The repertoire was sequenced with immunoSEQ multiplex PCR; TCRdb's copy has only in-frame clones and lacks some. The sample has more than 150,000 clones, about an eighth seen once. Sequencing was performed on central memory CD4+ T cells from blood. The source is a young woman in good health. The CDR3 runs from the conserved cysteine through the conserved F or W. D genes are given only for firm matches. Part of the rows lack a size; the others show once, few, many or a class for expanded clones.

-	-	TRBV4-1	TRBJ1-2	TGCGCCAGCAGCCAGGCGCCGGGACTAGGGTACGGCTACACCTTC	CASSQAPGLGYGYTF
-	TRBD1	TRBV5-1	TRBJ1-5	TGCGCCAGCAGCTGGGGGGGACAGGGGGTTGGTCAGCCCCAGCATTTT	CASSWGGQGVGQPQHF
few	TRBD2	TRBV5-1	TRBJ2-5	TGCGCCAGCAGCCGGGCGGGAGAAGATGAGACCCAGTACTTC	CASSRAGEDETQYF
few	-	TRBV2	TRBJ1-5	TGTGCCAGCAGTGAACAGGGGATGATAAATCAGCCCCAGCATTTT	CASSEQGMINQPQHF
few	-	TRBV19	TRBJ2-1	TGTGCCAGTAGTTTGGCCGGGACAACCAATGAGCAGTTCTTC	CASSLAGTTNEQFF
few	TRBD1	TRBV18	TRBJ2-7	TGTGCCAGCTCACGAGGACAGGGGCCCGAGCAGTACTTC	CASSRGQGPEQYF
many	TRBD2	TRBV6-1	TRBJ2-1	TGTGCCAGCAGTGACAGACTAGCGGGAGGAGGAAATGAGCAGTTCTTC	CASSDRLAGGGNEQFF
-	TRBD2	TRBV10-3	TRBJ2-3	TGTGCCATCAGTGAGTCCCCCCCCGGCGGGAGAGGTACCACAGATACGCAGTATTTT	CAISESPPGGRGTTDTQYF
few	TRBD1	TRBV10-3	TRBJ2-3	TGTGCCATCAGGAACAGGGGGGACACAGATACGCAGTATTTT	CAIRNRGDTDTQYF
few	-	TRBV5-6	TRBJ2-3	TGTGCCAGCAGCTCCGAAGCTCAAGATACGCAGTATTTT	CASSSEAQDTQYF
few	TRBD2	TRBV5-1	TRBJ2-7	TGCGCCAGCAGCTTTCTTGAACCGGGACTAGTGTCCTACGAGCAGTACTTC	CASSFLEPGLVSYEQYF
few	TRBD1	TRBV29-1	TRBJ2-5	TGCAGCGTTGACAGGGGGAGAGAGACCCAGTACTTC	CSVDRGRETQYF
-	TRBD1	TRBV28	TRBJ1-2	TGTGCCAGTCAACAGGGGTCCTATGGCTACACCTTC	CASQQGSYGYTF
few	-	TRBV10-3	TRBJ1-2	TGTGCCATCAGTGAGACAGTTGGCGGCTACACCTTC	CAISETVGGYTF
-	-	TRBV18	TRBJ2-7	TGTGCCAGCTCCGTAGGGGGTATCCCCTACGAGCAGTACTTC	CASSVGGIPYEQYF
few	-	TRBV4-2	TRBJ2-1	TGTGCCAGCAGCCAAGAAGGAGGGAGACACAATGAGCAGTTCTTC	CASSQEGGRHNEQFF
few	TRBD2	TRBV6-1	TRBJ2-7	TGTGCCAGCAGTGACCCCGGGAGGCTCTACGAGCAGTACTTC	CASSDPGRLYEQYF
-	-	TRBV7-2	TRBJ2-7	TGTGCCAGCAGTTATAAGGACAGCTCCTACGAGCAGTACTTC	CASSYKDSSYEQYF
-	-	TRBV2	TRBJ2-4	TGTGCCAGCAGGGCCGCAAACATTCAGTACTTC	CASRAANIQYF
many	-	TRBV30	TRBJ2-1	TGTGCCTGGGTGGAGGGAACCTACAATGAGCAGTTCTTC	CAWVEGTYNEQFF
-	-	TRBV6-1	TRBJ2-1	TGTGCCAGCAACCCCCGGAGCTCCTACAATGAGCAGTTCTTC	CASNPRSSYNEQFF
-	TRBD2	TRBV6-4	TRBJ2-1	TGTGCCAGCAGTGACCGACTTAGCGGGGCGTCCTACAATGAGCAGTTCTTC	CASSDRLSGASYNEQFF
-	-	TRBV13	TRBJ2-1	TGTGCCAGCAGCGCCTCCGGGACTTTAAAGTTCTTC	CASSASGTLKFF
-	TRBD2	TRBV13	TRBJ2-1	TGTGCCAGCAGCCCCAGGACTAGCGTCAGCTACAATGAGCAGTTCTTC	CASSPRTSVSYNEQFF
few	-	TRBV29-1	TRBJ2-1	TGCAGCGTTTTTCGAGATCGACAGGCCGAGCAGTTCTTC	CSVFRDRQAEQFF
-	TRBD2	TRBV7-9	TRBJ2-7	TGTGCCAGCAGCTCAGGAGCGAGCGGGAGTAATGAGCAGTACTTC	CASSSGASGSNEQYF
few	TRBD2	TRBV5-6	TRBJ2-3	TGTGCCAGCAGCCCCCTCGGGGGCGGGAGGGTAGCAGATACGCAGTATTTT	CASSPLGGGRVADTQYF
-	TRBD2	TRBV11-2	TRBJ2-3	TGTGCCAGCAGCTTAGCGGGACTAGTGTCAGATACGCAGTATTTT	CASSLAGLVSDTQYF
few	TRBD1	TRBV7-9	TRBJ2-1	TGCGCCAGCAGCCTCACGGACAGGGGTGAGCAGTTCTTC	CASSLTDRGEQFF
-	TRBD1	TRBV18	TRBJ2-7	TGTGCCAGCTCACCAGACGCCGGGACAGGGCGCGAGCAGTACTTC	CASSPDAGTGREQYF
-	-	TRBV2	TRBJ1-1	TGTGCCAGCTCATACAGGGTTATGGACACTGAAGCTTTCTTT	CASSYRVMDTEAFF
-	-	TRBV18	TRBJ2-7	TGTGCCAGCTCACCCCAGGGGACCAACGAGCAGTACTTC	CASSPQGTNEQYF
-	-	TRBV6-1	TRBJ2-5	TGTGCCAGCAGTTATGGACAGAGGTTAGAGACCCAGTACTTC	CASSYGQRLETQYF
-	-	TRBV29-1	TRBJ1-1	TGCAGCGTTGGATCACAAGAAGCTTTCTTT	CSVGSQEAFF
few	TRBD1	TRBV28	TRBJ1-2	TGTGCCAGCATGCCGCGGACAGGGAACTATGGCTACACCTTC	CASMPRTGNYGYTF